Listed here are 32 T cell receptor beta chains from one sample, sequenced in a study of shared clonotypes between healthy human individuals. The naive CD8 subset, CD45RO-negative cells positively selected for CCR7, excluded terminally differentiated effector memory CD45RA+ cells. The method was immunoSEQ multiplex PCR; TCRdb's version includes in-frame clones alone and lacks a portion of them. The top ten clones hold around 1.7% of a sample with some 2,100,000 clones, about 92% of them seen once. Sequencing was done on a sample of naive CD8+ T cells from PBMCs. Every receptor here comes from a man between 18 and 35 years old in good health. Some clones in this sample may be carry-over from other donors' samples.

The chain couples TRBV13 to TRBJ2-5, with 10 bases lining up with TRBD2. Trimming cost V 2 bases and J 2 bases; bases outside gene matches: 2. This CDR3 spans 15 amino acids. Germline-derived CDR1 and CDR2 are PRHDT and FYEKMQ (reference sequence). The CDR3 sequence is CASSLKLAGQETQYF. CDR3 DNA: TGTGCCAGCAGCTTAAAACTAGCGGGGCAAGAGACCCAGTACTTC.

The chain combines TRBV19 with TRBJ1-5; TRBD1 aligns across 8 bases. With 5 bases clipped from V and 5 bases from J, the junction kept 8 bases outside the gene matches. This CDR3 has 15 residues. Germline V gene lookup returns CDR1 LNHDA and CDR2 SQIVND (reference sequence). The CDR3 DNA reads as TGTGCCAGTAGTTTTCTGGACAGGGCGGATCAGCCCCAGCATTTT. Translating it yields CASSFLDRADQPQHF.

V usage is TRBV4-1 and J usage is TRBJ2-1, with 8 nucleotides matching TRBD2. The CDR3 is 16 amino acids. Germline loops: CDR1 MGHRA, CDR2 YSYEKL. After removal of 1 base from V and 8 bases from J, the junction contained 10 bases not matched to a gene. The CDR3 region has the DNA TGCGCCAGCAGCCAAGTAACCCGGGAGGGTAGGCATGAGCAGTTCTTC. This codes for CASSQVTREGRHEQFF.

With respect to this clone: An end of the junction differs from the germline gene, which may be a read error. J is TRBJ2-1 and V is TRBV5-6; TRBD1 agrees at 10 bases. The length of the CDR3 is 13 residues. The germline gives CDR1 SGHDT, CDR2 YYEEEE. CDR3 residues: CASSFGTGEWSVF. The CDR3 nucleotides are TGTGCCAGCAGCTTTGGGACAGGGGAGTGGTCGGTCTTC.

V gene TRBV13 combines with J gene TRBJ2-7, with 7 bases that match TRBD2. CDR1 and CDR2 (germline): PRHDT, FYEKMQ (reference sequence). The CDR3 has 15 residues. Trimming at V came to 5 bases and at J to 2 bases, leaving 9 bases not matched to a gene. The CDR3 sequence: CASSPGLAATYEQYF. The CDR3 coding sequence is TGTGCCAGCAGCCCTGGGCTAGCGGCGACCTACGAGCAGTACTTC.

The chain uses TRBV2 and TRBJ1-1, with no clear D. In germline, CDR1 is SNHLY, CDR2 FYNNEI. Deletions cut 4 bases from V and 8 bases from J, with 11 bases between. The CDR3 runs to 12 residues. The chain's CDR3 is CASSGGRAEAFF. In DNA form, the CDR3 reads TGTGCCAGCAGTGGTGGGAGGGCCGAAGCTTTCTTT.

The chain is built from TRBV29-1 and TRBJ2-7, with 8 bases aligning to TRBD2. Germline V lookup: CDR1 SQVTM, CDR2 ANQGSEA. The CDR3 covers 15 residues. Trimming cost V 2 bases and J 7 bases; bases outside gene matches: 13. CDR3 nucleotides: TGCAGCGTTGAACGTTCTGGGGCGGGAGGTCGTGAGCAGTACTTC. It encodes CSVERSGAGGREQYF.

This sequence joins TRBV11-2 and TRBJ2-2, with 10 bases that match TRBD2. The CDR3 has 16 amino acids. Germline CDR1 reads SGHAT; CDR2 reads FQNNGV. After removal of 5 bases from V and 7 bases from J, the junction contained 10 bases not matched to a gene. As DNA, the CDR3 is TGTGCCAGCAGCCATCTAGCGGGAGTCGATAGCGGGGAGCTGTTTTTT. As protein: CASSHLAGVDSGELFF.

The chain combines TRBV7-3 with TRBJ1-2, with TRBD1 matching 10 bases. V was clipped by 5 bases and J by 8 bases; unmatched bases: 14. Germline CDR1 reads SGHTA; CDR2 reads FQGTGA. The CDR3 is 16 residues long. The CDR3 sequence is CASSPDPGQGLVGYTF. CDR3 DNA sequence: TGTGCCAGCAGCCCCGATCCGGGACAGGGGCTTGTAGGCTACACCTTC.

V and J are TRBV5-6 and TRBJ1-2, with no clear D. V lost 0 bases and J lost 3, with 9 bases in between. The CDR3 is 14 amino acids. Germline lookup yields CDR1 SGHDT and CDR2 YYEEEE. As DNA, the CDR3 is TGTGCCAGCAGCTTGGCGGGCGGATACTATGGCTACACCTTC. It translates to CASSLAGGYYGYTF.

As for this clone: This sample also contains other DNA sequences that code for the same CDR3. V usage is TRBV2 and J usage is TRBJ1-3, with D uncertain. The germline gives CDR1 SNHLY, CDR2 FYNNEI. Trimming cost V 2 bases and J 1 base, with 6 bases left between them. This CDR3 comprises 14 residues. This CDR3 is CASSERGSGNTIYF. Here the CDR3 DNA reads TGTGCCAGCAGTGAACGTGGTTCTGGAAACACCATATATTTT.

The chain carries TRBV28 and TRBJ2-7; D unclear. Germline V gives CDR1 MDHEN, CDR2 SYDVKM. The CDR3 runs to 13 residues. Deletions cut 10 bases from V and 0 bases from J, with 13 bases between. CDR3 nucleotides: TGTGCCACCCTCTTGACGGGCTCCTACGAGCAGTACTTC. Translated: CATLLTGSYEQYF.

V gene TRBV6-6 combines with J gene TRBJ1-1; D is undetermined. In germline, CDR1 is MNHNY, CDR2 SVGAGI (reference sequence). Trimming pared 2 bases from V and 1 base from J, leaving 8 bases between. This CDR3 is built from 14 residues. Here the CDR3 reads CASSYVQPNTEAFF. The CDR3 bases are TGTGCCAGCAGTTACGTACAGCCGAACACTGAAGCTTTCTTT.

V gene TRBV27 combines with J gene TRBJ1-1, with D tentatively TRBD1 (6 bases). The germline V gene encodes CDR1 MNHEY and CDR2 SMNVEV (reference sequence). V lost 8 bases and J 5 bases, leaving 21 bases between the germline ends. The CDR3 has 15 amino acids. The CDR3 nucleotides read TGTGCCAGCGCCCGGCGGGGGGGCGGAGGGACTGAAGCTTTCTTT. This codes for CASARRGGGGTEAFF.

The genes are TRBV4-1 and TRBJ2-1, with D maybe TRBD1 (6 bases). Deletions cut 4 bases from V and 7 bases from J, with 26 bases between. Germline lookup yields CDR1 MGHRA and CDR2 YSYEKL. The CDR3 contains 18 residues. In DNA, the CDR3 is TGCGCCAGCAGCCGGGAACCCTTTGGGGGCGGGCGGTCGAATGAGCAGTTCTTC. This codes for CASSREPFGGGRSNEQFF.

Details on this clone: This same CDR3 is encoded by further DNA sequences in the sample. V usage is TRBV4-3 and J usage is TRBJ1-5; no firm D call. The germline gives CDR1 LGHNA, CDR2 YSLEER. The CDR3 is 15 amino acids. V was cut by 0 bases and J by 0 bases, with 6 bases left in between. The CDR3 region is CASSQDRASNQPQHF. The CDR3 DNA is TGCGCCAGCAGCCAAGACAGAGCTAGCAATCAGCCCCAGCATTTT.

The V gene is TRBV27, the J gene TRBJ2-1; D gene unclear. Germline V gene lookup returns CDR1 MNHEY and CDR2 SMNVEV (reference sequence). This CDR3 region has 15 residues. V lost 2 bases and J lost 3, with 11 bases in between. CDR3: CASSLNFPDYNEQFF. CDR3 nucleotide sequence: TGTGCCAGCAGTTTAAATTTTCCGGACTACAATGAGCAGTTCTTC.

This clone has a handful of counts. The chain is built from TRBV6-5 and TRBJ1-3; 8 bases line up with TRBD1. The V gene end was trimmed by 0 bases and the J gene end by 3 bases; junction bases not matched to a gene: 4. This CDR3 has 16 residues. Looked up from germline, CDR1 is MNHEY and CDR2 is SVGAGI. The CDR3 protein is CASSYSTGEVGNTIYF. The CDR3 DNA follows: TGTGCCAGCAGTTACTCGACAGGGGAGGTTGGAAACACCATATATTTT.

The sample holds a few counts of this clone. The CDR3 sequence: CASSLFGREAFF. CDR3 bases: TGCGCCAGCAGCTTGTTCGGCAGAGAAGCTTTCTTT. The chain has TRBV5-1 and TRBJ1-1, with D unresolved. V shed 1 base and J shed 8 bases, with 9 bases lying between them. This CDR3 is 12 amino acids long. CDR1 and CDR2 (germline): SGHRS, YFSETQ.

The chain carries TRBV19 and TRBJ2-3; 8 bases fit TRBD2. CDR1 and CDR2 (germline): LNHDA, SQIVND (reference sequence). This CDR3 is built from 16 residues. V lost 0 bases, J lost 0 bases, and 2 bases stayed unmatched. The CDR3 nucleotides read TGTGCCAGTAGTATAGACCAGCGGGAGAGCACAGATACGCAGTATTTT. Amino acid sequence: CASSIDQRESTDTQYF.

The chain combines TRBV29-1 with TRBJ1-2; D gene unclear. The CDR3 consists of 10 residues. The V end was cut by 2 bases, the J end by 7 bases, with 5 bases between. CDR1 is SQVTM and CDR2 is ANQGSEA in the germline V gene. CDR3 sequence: CSVETGGYTF. Here the CDR3 DNA reads TGCAGCGTTGAAACTGGTGGCTACACCTTC.

A note on this clone: Other DNA sequences in the same sample also yield this CDR3. The chain links TRBV7-9 to TRBJ2-3, with D hard to call. CDR1 is SEHNR and CDR2 is FQNEAQ in the germline V gene (reference sequence). CDR3 length: 13 amino acids. V was shortened by 3 bases and J by 2 bases, with 6 bases between the two germline ends. The CDR3: CASSLISTDTQYF. CDR3 DNA sequence: TGTGCCAGCAGCTTGATTTCCACAGATACGCAGTATTTT.

The rearrangement joins TRBV20-1 to TRBJ1-2; 9 bases align to TRBD1. V shed 8 bases and J 8 bases; nucleotides not matched to a gene: 6. Germline lookup yields CDR1 DFQATT and CDR2 SNEGSKA (reference sequence). The CDR3 contains 11 residues. CDR3 amino acids: CSSRTGVGYTF. The CDR3, as DNA: TGCAGTTCCCGGACAGGGGTAGGCTACACCTTC.

V usage is TRBV7-9 and J usage is TRBJ2-7; tentative D call: TRBD2 (5 bases). V shed 1 base and J shed 2 bases, with 15 bases lying between them. The CDR3 is 16 amino acids. Germline CDR1 and CDR2: SEHNR and FQNEAQ (reference sequence). The CDR3 protein is CASSLEWPDSTYEQYF. The DNA of the CDR3 is TGTGCCAGCAGCTTAGAGTGGCCGGACTCAACCTACGAGCAGTACTTC.

This chain uses TRBV19 with TRBJ2-1; 13 nucleotides align to TRBD2. Germline trimming cut 5 bases from V and 9 bases from J; bases unmatched to any gene: 10. The germline V gene has CDR1 LNHDA and CDR2 SQIVND (reference sequence). The CDR3 consists of 16 residues. CDR3 nucleotide sequence: TGTGCCAGTAGTTCTCCGGGACTAGCGGGACCCGGTGAGCAGTTCTTC. Encoded protein: CASSSPGLAGPGEQFF.

J is TRBJ2-7 and V is TRBV18; D may be TRBD1 (6 bases). The V gene lost 3 bases and the J gene lost 3 bases, with 15 bases spanning the gap. The CDR3 length is 15 residues. Germline CDR1 and CDR2: KGHSH and LQKENI. The CDR3 sequence is CASSPPDSPNYEQYF. CDR3 sequence (DNA): TGTGCCAGCTCACCCCCGGACAGCCCGAACTACGAGCAGTACTTC.

This chain links TRBV9 with TRBJ2-5, with D perhaps TRBD1 or TRBD2 (6 bases each). Germline assignment: CDR1 SGDLS and CDR2 YYNGEE. CDR3 length equals 13 residues. V was trimmed by 4 bases and J by 5 bases, leaving 12 bases between them. As DNA, the CDR3 is TGTGCCAGCAGCTTCGGGGGCGGTGAGACCCAGTACTTC. This codes for CASSFGGGETQYF. The full variable domain, completed using reference TRBV9 and TRBJ2-5, is DSGVTQTPKHLITATGQRVTLRCSPRSGDLSVYWYQQSLDQGLQFLIQYYNGEERAKGNILERFSAQQFPDLHSELNLSSLELGDSALYFCASSFGGGETQYFGPGTRLLVL.

This clone was observed once. The chain recombines TRBV7-9 with TRBJ1-2; unclear D gene. Germline CDR1 and CDR2: SEHNR and FQNEAQ (reference sequence). The V gene lost 5 bases and the J gene lost 4 bases, with 17 bases spanning the gap. This CDR3 is 15 amino acids long. CDR3: CASSRMISGVYGYTF. The CDR3 DNA reads as TGTGCCAGCAGCCGCATGATATCGGGTGTCTATGGCTACACCTTC.

The chain combines TRBV2 with TRBJ1-2, with TRBD1 matching 7 bases. The CDR3 contains 13 residues. CDR1 is SNHLY and CDR2 is FYNNEI in the germline V gene. V gave up 6 bases and J gave up 6 bases; unmatched junction bases: 7. The CDR3 DNA is TGTGCCAGCAGCCCCCGGACAGGCAATGGCTACACCTTC. Its protein is CASSPRTGNGYTF.

The gene calls are TRBV5-1 and TRBJ2-2, with 8 bases aligning to TRBD2. CDR3 length equals 15 residues. With V trimmed by 3 bases and J by 4 bases, 5 bases remained unmatched. Germline CDR1 is SGHRS and CDR2 is YFSETQ. The CDR3 sequence: CASSSSGSRTGELFF. Written as DNA, the CDR3 is TGCGCCAGCAGCTCAAGCGGGAGTCGCACCGGGGAGCTGTTTTTT.

The chain is built from TRBV18 and TRBJ2-1; 10 bases are shared with TRBD2. The germline V gene has CDR1 KGHSH and CDR2 LQKENI. J lost 3 bases, V lost 2 bases, and 10 bases had no gene match. The CDR3 loop spans 18 amino acids. The CDR3 is CASSPIYLAGVSYNEQFF. The CDR3 coding sequence is TGTGCCAGCTCACCAATTTACCTAGCGGGAGTTAGCTACAATGAGCAGTTCTTC.

The chain employs TRBV5-1 and TRBJ2-2; 7 positions agree with TRBD1. The junction had 4 bases not matched to a gene; V was cut back by 4 bases and J by 1 base. Germline V gene sequence: CDR1 SGHRS, CDR2 YFSETQ. The CDR3 totals 15 residues. The CDR3 bases are TGCGCCAGCAGCCCATGGACAGGGAACACCGGGGAGCTGTTTTTT. Protein product: CASSPWTGNTGELFF.